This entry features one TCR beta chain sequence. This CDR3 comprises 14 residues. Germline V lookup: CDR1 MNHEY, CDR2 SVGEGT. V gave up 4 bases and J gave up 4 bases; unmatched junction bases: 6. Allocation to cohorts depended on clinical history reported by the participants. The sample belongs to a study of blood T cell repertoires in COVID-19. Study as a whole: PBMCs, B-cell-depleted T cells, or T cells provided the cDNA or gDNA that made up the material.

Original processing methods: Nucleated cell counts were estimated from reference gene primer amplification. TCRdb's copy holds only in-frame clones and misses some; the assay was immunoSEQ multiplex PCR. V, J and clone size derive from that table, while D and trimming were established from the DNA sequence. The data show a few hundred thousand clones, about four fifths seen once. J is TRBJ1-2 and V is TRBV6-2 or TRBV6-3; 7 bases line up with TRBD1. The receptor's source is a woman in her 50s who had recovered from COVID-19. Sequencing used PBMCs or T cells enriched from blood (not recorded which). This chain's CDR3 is CASSFPGDSYGYTF. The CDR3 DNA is TGTGCCAGCAGTTTCCCGGGGGACAGCTATGGCTACACCTTC.